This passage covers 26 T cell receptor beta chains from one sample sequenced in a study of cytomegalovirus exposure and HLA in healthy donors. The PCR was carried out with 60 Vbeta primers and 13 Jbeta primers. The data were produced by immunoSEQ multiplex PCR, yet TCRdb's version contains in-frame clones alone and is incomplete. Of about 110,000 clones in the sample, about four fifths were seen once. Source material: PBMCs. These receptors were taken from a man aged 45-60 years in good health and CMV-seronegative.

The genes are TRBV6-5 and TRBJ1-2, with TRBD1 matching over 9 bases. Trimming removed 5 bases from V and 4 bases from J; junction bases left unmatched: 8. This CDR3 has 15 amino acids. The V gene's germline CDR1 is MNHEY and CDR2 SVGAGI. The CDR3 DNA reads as TGTGCCAGCAGTGCGCTGGACAGGGGAAGCTATGGCTACACCTTC. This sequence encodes CASSALDRGSYGYTF.

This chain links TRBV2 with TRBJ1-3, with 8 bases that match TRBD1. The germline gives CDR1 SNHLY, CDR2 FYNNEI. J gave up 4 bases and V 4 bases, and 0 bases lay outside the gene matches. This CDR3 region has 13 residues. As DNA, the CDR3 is TGTGCCAGCAGTGGGACAGGGGGAAACACCATATATTTT. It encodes CASSGTGGNTIYF.

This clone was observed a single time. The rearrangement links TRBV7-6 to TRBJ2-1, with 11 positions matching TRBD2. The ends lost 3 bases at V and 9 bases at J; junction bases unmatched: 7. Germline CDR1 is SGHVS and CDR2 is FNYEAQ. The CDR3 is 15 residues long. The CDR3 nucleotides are TGTGCCAGCAGCTTGGAGACTAGCGGGGTGGGTGAGCAGTTCTTC. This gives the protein CASSLETSGVGEQFF.

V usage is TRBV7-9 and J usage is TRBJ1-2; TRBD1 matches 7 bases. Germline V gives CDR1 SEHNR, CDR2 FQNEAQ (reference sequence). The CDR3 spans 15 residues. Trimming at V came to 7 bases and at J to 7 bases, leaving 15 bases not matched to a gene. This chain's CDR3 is CASNTFEGAPGGYTF. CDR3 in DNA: TGTGCCAGCAACACCTTTGAGGGGGCGCCGGGTGGCTACACCTTC.

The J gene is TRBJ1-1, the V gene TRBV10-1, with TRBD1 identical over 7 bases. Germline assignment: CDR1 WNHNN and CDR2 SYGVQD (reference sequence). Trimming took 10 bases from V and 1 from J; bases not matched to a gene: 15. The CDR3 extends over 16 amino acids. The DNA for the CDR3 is TGCGCCATCACAGGGGCGGCCGATGATGGGAACACTGAAGCTTTCTTT. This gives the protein CAITGAADDGNTEAFF.

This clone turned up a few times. The chain's CDR3 is CASSQDLQGPYEQYF. CDR3 DNA sequence: TGCGCCAGCAGCCAAGATTTGCAGGGTCCCTACGAGCAGTACTTC. This chain links TRBV4-1 with TRBJ2-7, with D possibly being TRBD1 (5 bases). The CDR3 consists of 15 residues. With 0 bases removed from V and 2 bases from J, the gap between germline ends came to 11 bases. Germline loops: CDR1 MGHRA, CDR2 YSYEKL.

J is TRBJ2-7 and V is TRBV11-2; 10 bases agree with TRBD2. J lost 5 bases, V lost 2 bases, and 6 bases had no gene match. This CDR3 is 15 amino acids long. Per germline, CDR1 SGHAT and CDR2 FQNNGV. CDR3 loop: CASSLRLAGVDEQYF. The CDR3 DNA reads TGTGCCAGCAGCTTACGTCTAGCGGGGGTCGACGAGCAGTACTTC.

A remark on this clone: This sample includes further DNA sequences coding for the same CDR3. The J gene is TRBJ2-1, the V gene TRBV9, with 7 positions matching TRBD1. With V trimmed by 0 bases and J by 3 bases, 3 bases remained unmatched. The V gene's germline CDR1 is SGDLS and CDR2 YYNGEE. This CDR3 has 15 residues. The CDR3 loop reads CASSVGDRDYNEQFF. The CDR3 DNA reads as TGTGCCAGCAGCGTAGGGGACAGAGACTACAATGAGCAGTTCTTC.

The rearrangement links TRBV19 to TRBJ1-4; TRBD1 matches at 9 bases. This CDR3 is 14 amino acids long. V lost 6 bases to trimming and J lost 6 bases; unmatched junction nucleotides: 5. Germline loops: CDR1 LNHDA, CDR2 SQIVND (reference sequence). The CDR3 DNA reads TGTGCCAGTAGACACAGGGGGCTTGATGAAAAACTGTTTTTT. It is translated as CASRHRGLDEKLFF.

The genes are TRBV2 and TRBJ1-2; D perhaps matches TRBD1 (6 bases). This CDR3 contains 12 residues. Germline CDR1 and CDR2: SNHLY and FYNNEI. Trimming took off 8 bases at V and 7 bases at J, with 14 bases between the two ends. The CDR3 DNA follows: TGTGCCAGCGTCACACAGGGCGGTGGCTACACCTTC. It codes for CASVTQGGGYTF.

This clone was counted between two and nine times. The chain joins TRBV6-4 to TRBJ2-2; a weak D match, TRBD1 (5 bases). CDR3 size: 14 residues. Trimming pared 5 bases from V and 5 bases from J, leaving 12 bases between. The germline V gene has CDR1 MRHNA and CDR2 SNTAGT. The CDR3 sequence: CASSTKTGTGELFF. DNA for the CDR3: TGTGCCAGCAGTACAAAAACAGGAACCGGGGAGCTGTTTTTT.

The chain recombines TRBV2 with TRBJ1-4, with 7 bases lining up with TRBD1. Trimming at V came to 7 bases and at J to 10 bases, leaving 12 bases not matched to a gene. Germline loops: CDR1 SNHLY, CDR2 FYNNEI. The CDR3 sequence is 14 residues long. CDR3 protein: CASTGGRRGGKLFF. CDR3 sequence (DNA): TGTGCCAGCACAGGGGGACGCCGGGGAGGAAAACTGTTTTTT. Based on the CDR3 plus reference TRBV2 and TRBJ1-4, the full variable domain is EPEVTQTPSHQVTQMGQEVILRCVPISNHLYFYWYRQILGQKVEFLVSFYNNEISEKSEIFDDQFSVERPDGSNFTLKIRSTKLEDSAMYFCASTGGRRGGKLFFGSGTQLSVL.

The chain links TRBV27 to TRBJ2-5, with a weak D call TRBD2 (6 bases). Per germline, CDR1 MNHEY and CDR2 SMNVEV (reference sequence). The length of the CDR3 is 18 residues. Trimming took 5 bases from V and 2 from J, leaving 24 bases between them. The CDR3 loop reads CASSAIRVYGGAQETQYF. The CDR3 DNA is TGTGCCAGCAGTGCCATCCGGGTCTATGGCGGGGCTCAAGAGACCCAGTACTTC.

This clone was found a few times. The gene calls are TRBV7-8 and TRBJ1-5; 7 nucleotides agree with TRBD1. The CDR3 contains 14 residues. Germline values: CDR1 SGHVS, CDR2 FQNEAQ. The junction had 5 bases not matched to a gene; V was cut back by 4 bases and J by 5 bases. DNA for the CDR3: TGTGCCAGCAGCTCACTACAGGGGTATCAGCCCCAGCATTTT. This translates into CASSSLQGYQPQHF.

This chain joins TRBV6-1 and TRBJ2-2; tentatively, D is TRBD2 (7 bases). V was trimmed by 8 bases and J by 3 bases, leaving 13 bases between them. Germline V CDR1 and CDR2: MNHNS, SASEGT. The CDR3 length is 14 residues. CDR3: CASQRGGHTGELFF. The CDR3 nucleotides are TGTGCCAGCCAGAGGGGGGGCCACACCGGGGAGCTGTTTTTT.

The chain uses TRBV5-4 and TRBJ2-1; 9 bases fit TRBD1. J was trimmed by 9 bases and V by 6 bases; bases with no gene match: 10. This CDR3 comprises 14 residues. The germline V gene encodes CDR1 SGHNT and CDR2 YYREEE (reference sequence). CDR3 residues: CASNPKQQGAEQFF. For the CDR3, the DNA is TGTGCCAGCAACCCAAAACAACAGGGGGCTGAGCAGTTCTTC.

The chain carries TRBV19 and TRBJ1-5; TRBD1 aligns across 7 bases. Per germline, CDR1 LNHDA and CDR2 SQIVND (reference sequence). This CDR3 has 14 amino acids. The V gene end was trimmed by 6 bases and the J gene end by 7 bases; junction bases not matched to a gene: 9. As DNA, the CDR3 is TGTGCCAGTAGGCCTTTGACAGGGAACCAGCCCCAGCATTTT. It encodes CASRPLTGNQPQHF. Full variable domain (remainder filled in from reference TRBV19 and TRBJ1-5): DGGITQSPKYLFRKEGQNVTLSCEQNLNHDAMYWYRQDPGQGLRLIYYSQIVNDFQKGDIAEGYSVSREKKESFPLTVTSAQKNPTAFYLCASRPLTGNQPQHFGDGTRLSIL.

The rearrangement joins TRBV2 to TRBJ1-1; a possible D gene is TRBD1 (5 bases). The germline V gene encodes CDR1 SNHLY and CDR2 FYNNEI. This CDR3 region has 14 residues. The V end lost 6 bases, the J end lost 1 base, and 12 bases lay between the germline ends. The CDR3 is CASRGVRTNTEAFF. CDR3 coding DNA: TGTGCCAGCAGAGGGGTGCGGACGAACACTGAAGCTTTCTTT.

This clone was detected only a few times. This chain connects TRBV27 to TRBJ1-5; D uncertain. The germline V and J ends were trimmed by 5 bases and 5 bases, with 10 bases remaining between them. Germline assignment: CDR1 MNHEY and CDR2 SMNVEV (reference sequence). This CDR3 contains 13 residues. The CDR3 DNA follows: TGTGCCAGCAGTCCCACACCTTATCAGCCCCAGCATTTT. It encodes CASSPTPYQPQHF.

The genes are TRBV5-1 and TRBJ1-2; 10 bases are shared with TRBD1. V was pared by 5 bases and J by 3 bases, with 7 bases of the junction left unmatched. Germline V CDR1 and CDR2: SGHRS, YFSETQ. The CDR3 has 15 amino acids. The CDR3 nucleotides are TGCGCCAGCAGGGGGACCGGGACAGGGGACTATGGCTACACCTTC. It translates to CASRGTGTGDYGYTF.

In nucleotides, the CDR3 is TGTGCCAGTAGTATAGGAGGGGGCAGAGCCTACGAGCAGTACTTC. Translating gives CASSIGGGRAYEQYF. The chain carries TRBV19 and TRBJ2-7; 7 bases line up with TRBD1. V lost 1 base and J lost 2; bases outside the gene matches: 5. In germline, CDR1 is LNHDA, CDR2 SQIVND (reference sequence). The CDR3 sequence is 15 residues long.

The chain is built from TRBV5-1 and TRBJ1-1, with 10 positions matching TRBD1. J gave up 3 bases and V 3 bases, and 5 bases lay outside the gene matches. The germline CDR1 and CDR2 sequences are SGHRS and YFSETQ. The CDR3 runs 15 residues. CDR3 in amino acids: CASSWGQGWDTEAFF. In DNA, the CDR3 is TGCGCCAGCAGCTGGGGACAGGGGTGGGACACTGAAGCTTTCTTT.

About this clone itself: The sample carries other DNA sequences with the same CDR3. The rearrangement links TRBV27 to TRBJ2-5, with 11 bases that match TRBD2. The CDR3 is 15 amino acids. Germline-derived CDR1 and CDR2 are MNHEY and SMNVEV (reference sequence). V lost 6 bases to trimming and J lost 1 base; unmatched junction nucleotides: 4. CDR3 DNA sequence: TGTGCCAGCAGCTCCGGGACTAGCGGCCAAGAGACCCAGTACTTC. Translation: CASSSGTSGQETQYF.

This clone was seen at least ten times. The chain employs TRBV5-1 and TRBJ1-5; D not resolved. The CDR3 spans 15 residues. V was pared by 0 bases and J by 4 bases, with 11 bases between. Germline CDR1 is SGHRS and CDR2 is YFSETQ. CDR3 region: CASSLDGQPNQPQHF. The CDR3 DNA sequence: TGCGCCAGCAGCTTGGATGGGCAGCCTAATCAGCCCCAGCATTTT.

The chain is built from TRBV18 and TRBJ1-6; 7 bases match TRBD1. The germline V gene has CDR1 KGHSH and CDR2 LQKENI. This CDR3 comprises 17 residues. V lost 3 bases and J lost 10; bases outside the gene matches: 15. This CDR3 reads CASSPTPYDRVASPLHF. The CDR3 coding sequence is TGTGCCAGCTCACCTACTCCCTATGACAGGGTGGCCTCACCCCTCCACTTT. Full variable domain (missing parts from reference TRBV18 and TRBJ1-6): NAGVMQNPRHLVRRRGQEARLRCSPMKGHSHVYWYRQLPEEGLKFMVYLQKENIIDESGMPKERFSAEFPKEGPSILRIQQVVRGDSAAYFCASSPTPYDRVASPLHFGNGTRLTVT.

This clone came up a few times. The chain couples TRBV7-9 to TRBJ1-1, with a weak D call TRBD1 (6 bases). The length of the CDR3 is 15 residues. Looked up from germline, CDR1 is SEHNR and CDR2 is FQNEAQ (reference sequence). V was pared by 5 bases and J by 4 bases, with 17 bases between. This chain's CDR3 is CASSPQGGAPTEAFF. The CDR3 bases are TGTGCCAGCAGCCCTCAAGGGGGGGCCCCCACTGAAGCTTTCTTT.